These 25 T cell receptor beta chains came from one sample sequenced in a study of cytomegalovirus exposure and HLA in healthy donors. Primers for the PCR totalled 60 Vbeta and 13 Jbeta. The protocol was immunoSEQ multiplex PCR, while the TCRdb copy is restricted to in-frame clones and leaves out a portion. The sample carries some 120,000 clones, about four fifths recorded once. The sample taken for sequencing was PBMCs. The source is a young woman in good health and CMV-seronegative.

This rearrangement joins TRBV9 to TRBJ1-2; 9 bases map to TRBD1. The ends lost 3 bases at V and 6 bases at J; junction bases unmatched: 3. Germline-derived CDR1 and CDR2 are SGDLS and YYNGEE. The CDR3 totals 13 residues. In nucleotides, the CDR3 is TGTGCCAGCAGCGCCGGGACAGGGCATGGCTACACCTTC. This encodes CASSAGTGHGYTF.

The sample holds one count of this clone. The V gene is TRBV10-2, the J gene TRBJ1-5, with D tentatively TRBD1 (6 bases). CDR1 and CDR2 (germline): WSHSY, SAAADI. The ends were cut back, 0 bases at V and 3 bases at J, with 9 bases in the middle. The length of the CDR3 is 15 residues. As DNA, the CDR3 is TGCGCCAGCAGTGAGTCGCGACAGGACAATCAGCCCCAGCATTTT. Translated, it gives CASSESRQDNQPQHF.

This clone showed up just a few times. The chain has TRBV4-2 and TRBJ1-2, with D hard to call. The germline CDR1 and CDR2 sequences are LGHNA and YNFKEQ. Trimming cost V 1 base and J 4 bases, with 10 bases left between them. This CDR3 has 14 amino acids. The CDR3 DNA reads TGTGCCAGCAGCCAAGGAGGTCAGAGCTATGGCTACACCTTC. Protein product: CASSQGGQSYGYTF.

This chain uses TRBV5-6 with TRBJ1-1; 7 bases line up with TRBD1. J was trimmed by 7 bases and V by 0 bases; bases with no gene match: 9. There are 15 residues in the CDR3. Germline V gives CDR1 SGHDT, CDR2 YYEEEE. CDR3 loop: CASSLEQGIIGEAFF. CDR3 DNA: TGTGCCAGCAGCTTGGAACAGGGGATAATAGGTGAAGCTTTCTTT.

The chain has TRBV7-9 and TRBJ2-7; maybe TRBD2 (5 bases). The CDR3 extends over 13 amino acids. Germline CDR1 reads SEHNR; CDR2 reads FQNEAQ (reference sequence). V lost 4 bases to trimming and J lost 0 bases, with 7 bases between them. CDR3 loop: CASSSGNSYEQYF. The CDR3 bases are TGTGCCAGCAGCTCGGGAAACTCCTACGAGCAGTACTTC.

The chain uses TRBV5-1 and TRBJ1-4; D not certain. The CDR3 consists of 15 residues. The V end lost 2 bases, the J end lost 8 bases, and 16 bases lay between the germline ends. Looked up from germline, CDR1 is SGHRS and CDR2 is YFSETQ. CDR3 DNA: TGCGCCAGCAGCTTTGATTCGGGGTTTGGCGAAAAACTGTTTTTT. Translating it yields CASSFDSGFGEKLFF. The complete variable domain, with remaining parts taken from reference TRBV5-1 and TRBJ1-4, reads KAGVTQTPRYLIKTRGQQVTLSCSPISGHRSVSWYQQTPGQGLQFLFEYFSETQRNKGNFPGRFSGRQFSNSRSEMNVSTLELGDSALYLCASSFDSGFGEKLFFGSGTQLSVL.

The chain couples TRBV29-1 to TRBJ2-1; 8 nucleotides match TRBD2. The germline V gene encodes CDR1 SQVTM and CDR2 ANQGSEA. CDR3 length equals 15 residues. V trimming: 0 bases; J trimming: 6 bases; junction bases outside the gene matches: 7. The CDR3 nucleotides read TGCAGCGTTGAAGATCAACTAGCGGCCATCAATGAGCAGTTCTTC. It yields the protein CSVEDQLAAINEQFF.

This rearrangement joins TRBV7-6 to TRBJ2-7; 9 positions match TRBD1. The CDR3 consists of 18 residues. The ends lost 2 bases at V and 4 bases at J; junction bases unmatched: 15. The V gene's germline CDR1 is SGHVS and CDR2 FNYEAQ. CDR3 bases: TGTGCCAGCAGCTTATACCTAAGTAGGGACAGGGAAAGTTACGAGCAGTACTTC. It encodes CASSLYLSRDRESYEQYF.

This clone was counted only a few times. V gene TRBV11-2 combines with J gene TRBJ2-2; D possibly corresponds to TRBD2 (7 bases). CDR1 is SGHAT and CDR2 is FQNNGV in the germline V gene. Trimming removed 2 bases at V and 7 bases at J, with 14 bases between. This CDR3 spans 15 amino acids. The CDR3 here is CASSLRRGAGGELFF. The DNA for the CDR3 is TGTGCCAGCAGCTTACGACGGGGGGCGGGCGGGGAGCTGTTTTTT.

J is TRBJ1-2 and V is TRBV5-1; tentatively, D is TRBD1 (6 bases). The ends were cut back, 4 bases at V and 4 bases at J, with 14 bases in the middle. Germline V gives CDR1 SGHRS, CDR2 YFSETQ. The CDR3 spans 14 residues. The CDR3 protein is CASSESGESYGYTF. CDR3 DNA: TGCGCCAGCAGCGAATCAGGGGAGAGCTATGGCTACACCTTC.

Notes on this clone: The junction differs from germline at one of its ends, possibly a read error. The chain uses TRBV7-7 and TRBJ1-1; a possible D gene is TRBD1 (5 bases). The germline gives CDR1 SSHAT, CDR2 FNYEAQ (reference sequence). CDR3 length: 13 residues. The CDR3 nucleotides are TGTGCTAGCAGCTTAGACAGCGGGACTGAAGCTTTCTTT. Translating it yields CASSLDSGTEAFF.

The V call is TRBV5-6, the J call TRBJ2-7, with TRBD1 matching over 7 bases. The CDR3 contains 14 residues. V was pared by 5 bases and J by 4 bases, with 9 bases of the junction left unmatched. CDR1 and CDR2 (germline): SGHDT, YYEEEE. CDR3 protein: CASSFGQVLYEQYF. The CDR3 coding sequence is TGTGCCAGCAGTTTTGGACAGGTCTTGTACGAGCAGTACTTC. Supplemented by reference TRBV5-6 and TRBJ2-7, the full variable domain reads DAGVTQSPTHLIKTRGQQVTLRCSPKSGHDTVSWYQQALGQGPQFIFQYYEEEERQRGNFPDRFSGHQFPNYSSELNVNALLLGDSALYLCASSFGQVLYEQYFGPGTRLTVT.

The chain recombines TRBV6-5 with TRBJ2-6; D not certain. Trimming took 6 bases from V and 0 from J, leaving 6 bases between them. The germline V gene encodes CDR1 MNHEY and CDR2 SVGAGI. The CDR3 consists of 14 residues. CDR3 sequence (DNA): TGTGCCAGCAGAGAGTTCTCTGGGGCCAACGTCCTGACTTTC. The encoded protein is CASREFSGANVLTF.

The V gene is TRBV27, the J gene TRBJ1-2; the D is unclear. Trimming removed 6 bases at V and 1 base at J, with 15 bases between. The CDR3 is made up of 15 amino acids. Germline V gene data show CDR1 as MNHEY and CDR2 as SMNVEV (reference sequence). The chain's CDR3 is CASSPGEVGNYGYTF. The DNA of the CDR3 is TGTGCCAGCAGCCCTGGAGAGGTGGGTAACTATGGCTACACCTTC.

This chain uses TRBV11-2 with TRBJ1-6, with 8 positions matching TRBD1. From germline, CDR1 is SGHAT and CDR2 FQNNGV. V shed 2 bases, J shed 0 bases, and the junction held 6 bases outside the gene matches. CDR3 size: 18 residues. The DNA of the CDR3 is TGTGCCAGCAGCTTACGTAGGACAGGGAGCTCCTATAATTCACCCCTCCACTTT. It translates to CASSLRRTGSSYNSPLHF. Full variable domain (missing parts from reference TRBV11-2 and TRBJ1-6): EAGVAQSPRYKIIEKRQSVAFWCNPISGHATLYWYQQILGQGPKLLIQFQNNGVVDDSQLPKDRFSAERLKGVDSTLKIQPAKLEDSAVYLCASSLRRTGSSYNSPLHFGNGTRLTVT.

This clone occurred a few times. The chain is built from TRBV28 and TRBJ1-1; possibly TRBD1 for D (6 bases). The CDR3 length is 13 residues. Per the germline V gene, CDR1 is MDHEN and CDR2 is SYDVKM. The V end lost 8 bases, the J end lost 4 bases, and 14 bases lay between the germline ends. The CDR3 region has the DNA TGTGCCAGCGGGATATCCAGGGGCACTGAAGCTTTCTTT. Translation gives CASGISRGTEAFF.

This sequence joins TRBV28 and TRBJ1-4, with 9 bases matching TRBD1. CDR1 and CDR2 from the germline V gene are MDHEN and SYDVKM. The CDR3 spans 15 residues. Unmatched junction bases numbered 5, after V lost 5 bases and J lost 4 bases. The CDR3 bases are TGTGCCAGCAGTGTTCCGGGACAGGGTAATGAAAAACTGTTTTTT. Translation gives CASSVPGQGNEKLFF.

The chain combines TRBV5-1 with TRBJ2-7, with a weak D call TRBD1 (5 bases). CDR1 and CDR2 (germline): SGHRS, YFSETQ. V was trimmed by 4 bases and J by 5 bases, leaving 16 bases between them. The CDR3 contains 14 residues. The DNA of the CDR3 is TGCGCCAGCAGCCCTTCGCGGTCCAGGGACGAGCAGTACTTC. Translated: CASSPSRSRDEQYF.

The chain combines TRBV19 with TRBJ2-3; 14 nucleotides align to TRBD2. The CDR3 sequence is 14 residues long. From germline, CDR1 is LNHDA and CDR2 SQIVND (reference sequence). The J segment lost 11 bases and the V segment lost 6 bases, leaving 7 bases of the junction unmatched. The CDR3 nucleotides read TGTGCCAGTAGAGGACTAGCGGGGGGCGCCCGGCAGTATTTT. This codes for CASRGLAGGARQYF.

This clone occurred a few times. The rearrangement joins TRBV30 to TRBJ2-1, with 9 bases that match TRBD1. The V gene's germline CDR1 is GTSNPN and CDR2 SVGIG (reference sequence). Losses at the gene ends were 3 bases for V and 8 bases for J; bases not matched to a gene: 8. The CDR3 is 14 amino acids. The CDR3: CAWRRGTGHHEQFF. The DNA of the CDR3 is TGTGCCTGGAGACGAGGGACAGGGCACCATGAGCAGTTCTTC.

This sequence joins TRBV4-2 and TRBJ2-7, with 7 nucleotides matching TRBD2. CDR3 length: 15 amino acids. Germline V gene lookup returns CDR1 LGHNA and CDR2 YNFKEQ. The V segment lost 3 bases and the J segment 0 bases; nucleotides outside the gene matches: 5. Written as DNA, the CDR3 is TGTGCCAGCAGCCAGACAACGGGGGGCTCCTACGAGCAGTACTTC. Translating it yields CASSQTTGGSYEQYF.

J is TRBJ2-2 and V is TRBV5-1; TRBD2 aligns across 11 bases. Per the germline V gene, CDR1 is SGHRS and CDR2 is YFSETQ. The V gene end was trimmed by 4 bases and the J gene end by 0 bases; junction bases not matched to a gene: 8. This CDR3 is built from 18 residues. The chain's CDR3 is CASSEGPSGGTNTGELFF. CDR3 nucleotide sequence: TGCGCCAGCAGCGAAGGTCCTAGCGGGGGGACGAACACCGGGGAGCTGTTTTTT.

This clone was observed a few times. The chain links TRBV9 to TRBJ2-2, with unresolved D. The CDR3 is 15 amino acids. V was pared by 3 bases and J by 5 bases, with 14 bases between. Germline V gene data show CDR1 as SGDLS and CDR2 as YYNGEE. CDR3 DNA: TGTGCCAGCAGCGAAGCCCCTTTTTTGACCGGGGAGCTGTTTTTT. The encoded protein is CASSEAPFLTGELFF.

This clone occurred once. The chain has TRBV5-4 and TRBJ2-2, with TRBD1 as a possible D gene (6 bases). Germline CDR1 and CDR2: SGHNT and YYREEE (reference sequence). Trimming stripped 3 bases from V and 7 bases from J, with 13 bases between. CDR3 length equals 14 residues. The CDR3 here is CASSSARGGGELFF. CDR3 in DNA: TGTGCCAGCAGCTCTGCCAGGGGTGGCGGGGAGCTGTTTTTT.

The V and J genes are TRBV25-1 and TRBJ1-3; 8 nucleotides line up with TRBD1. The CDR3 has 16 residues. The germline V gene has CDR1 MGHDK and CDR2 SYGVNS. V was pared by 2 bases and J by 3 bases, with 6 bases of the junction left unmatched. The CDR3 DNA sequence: TGTGCCAGCAGTGAAGGACAGGGTCCGGATGGAAACACCATATATTTT. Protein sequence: CASSEGQGPDGNTIYF.